The 13 T cell receptor beta chains reported below all come from one sample, sequenced in a study of shared clonotypes between healthy human individuals. This table comes from immunoSEQ multiplex PCR, and its TCRdb copy is limited to in-frame clones, with some not included. The data show roughly 2,500,000 clones, over 85% seen once. Material: naive CD4+ T cells from PBMCs. Documented subset: CD45RA+ positively selected. Receptors originate from a young man in good health. Some clones in this sample may be carry-over from other donors' samples.

The chain recombines TRBV10-2 with TRBJ2-3, with D unclear. CDR1 and CDR2 from the germline V gene are WSHSY and SAAADI. The CDR3 contains 13 residues. Trimming shortened V by 9 bases and J by 2 bases, and 12 bases separated the two germline ends. CDR3 sequence: CASTGPYTDTQYF. The DNA for the CDR3 is TGCGCCAGTACCGGGCCCTACACAGATACGCAGTATTTT.

The V and J genes are TRBV5-4 and TRBJ2-7; possibly TRBD2 for D (5 bases). Germline CDR1 SGHNT, CDR2 YYREEE (reference sequence). V was clipped by 1 base and J by 2 bases, with 13 bases between them. The CDR3 runs to 15 residues. This CDR3 reads CASSLLSGWAYEQYF. Written as DNA, the CDR3 is TGTGCCAGCAGCTTGTTAAGCGGATGGGCCTACGAGCAGTACTTC.

The chain combines TRBV5-1 with TRBJ2-5; 8 bases match TRBD2. The CDR3 extends over 15 amino acids. Per germline, CDR1 SGHRS and CDR2 YFSETQ. V shed 1 base and J 2 bases; nucleotides not matched to a gene: 4. The CDR3 spells CASSLFGGRQETQYF. The CDR3 nucleotides read TGCGCCAGCAGCTTGTTCGGCGGGAGGCAAGAGACCCAGTACTTC.

In nucleotides, the CDR3 is TGTGCCAGCAGCTTGGGGGTTCCGGATGAGCAGTTCTTC. Translation gives CASSLGVPDEQFF. The gene calls are TRBV5-4 and TRBJ2-1; D ambiguous. Germline V gene data show CDR1 as SGHNT and CDR2 as YYREEE (reference sequence). The germline V and J ends were trimmed by 0 bases and 8 bases, with 9 bases remaining between them. The CDR3 sequence is 13 residues long.

A note on this clone: Additional DNA sequences in this sample encode the identical CDR3. V and J are TRBV9 and TRBJ2-1; TRBD2 matches 10 bases. V was clipped by 2 bases and J by 0 bases; unmatched bases: 5. Germline V gene data show CDR1 as SGDLS and CDR2 as YYNGEE. This CDR3 comprises 17 residues. This CDR3 reads CASSVGLAESSYNEQFF. The CDR3 DNA is TGTGCCAGCAGCGTTGGACTAGCGGAGTCCTCCTACAATGAGCAGTTCTTC.

About this clone: At the DNA level, this CDR3 is encoded by other sequences in the same sample as well. The CDR3 DNA is TGTGCCAGCAGGGTTAGCGGGAGTTCTTCCTACGAGCAGTACTTC. Amino acids: CASRVSGSSSYEQYF. This rearrangement joins TRBV2 to TRBJ2-7, with 9 nucleotides matching TRBD2. Trimming removed 6 bases from V and 1 base from J; junction bases left unmatched: 7. This CDR3 is 15 amino acids long. Germline CDR1 SNHLY, CDR2 FYNNEI. Supplemented by reference TRBV2 and TRBJ2-7, the full variable domain reads EPEVTQTPSHQVTQMGQEVILRCVPISNHLYFYWYRQILGQKVEFLVSFYNNEISEKSEIFDDQFSVERPDGSNFTLKIRSTKLEDSAMYFCASRVSGSSSYEQYFGPGTRLTVT.

The CDR3 DNA reads TGTGCCAGCTCGACAGACTCTGGAAACACCATATATTTT. The encoded protein is CASSTDSGNTIYF. The chain uses TRBV18 and TRBJ1-3, with D tentatively TRBD1 (5 bases). Trimming pared 6 bases from V and 0 bases from J, leaving 6 bases between. In germline, CDR1 is KGHSH, CDR2 LQKENI. The CDR3 covers 13 residues.

The chain recombines TRBV7-2 with TRBJ1-5, with D possibly matching TRBD1 (5 bases). The CDR3 is 14 amino acids. Trimming took off 3 bases at V and 6 bases at J, with 12 bases between the two ends. Per germline, CDR1 SGHTA and CDR2 FQGNSA. CDR3 protein: CASSLGLWSQPQHF. The DNA of the CDR3 is TGTGCCAGCAGCTTGGGACTTTGGAGTCAGCCCCAGCATTTT.

This clone has just a few counts. The chain joins TRBV4-1 to TRBJ1-4; 8 bases are a match to TRBD1. V dropped 0 bases and J dropped 7; count of bases not matched to a gene: 7. The CDR3 spans 16 residues. Germline lookup yields CDR1 MGHRA and CDR2 YSYEKL. CDR3 loop: CASSQDRTGQGEKLFF. The DNA for the CDR3 is TGCGCCAGCAGCCAAGATAGGACAGGGCAAGGTGAAAAACTGTTTTTT.

The chain carries TRBV25-1 and TRBJ2-7; TRBD2 aligns across 9 bases. The CDR3 extends over 12 amino acids. V was clipped by 4 bases and J by 6 bases; unmatched bases: 1. Germline CDR1 and CDR2: MGHDK and SYGVNS. The CDR3, as DNA: TGTGCCAGCAGTGTACTAGCGGGCGAGCAGTACTTC. Amino acids: CASSVLAGEQYF.

This clone was found once. V usage is TRBV7-9 and J usage is TRBJ1-5; D might be TRBD1 (5 bases). The CDR3 loop spans 19 amino acids. The germline V gene has CDR1 SEHNR and CDR2 FQNEAQ (reference sequence). V was trimmed by 3 bases and J by 0 bases, leaving 21 bases between them. CDR3 in amino acids: CASSFYSFRGLGSNQPQHF. CDR3 in DNA: TGTGCCAGCAGCTTTTATTCCTTTAGGGGTCTAGGTAGCAATCAGCCCCAGCATTTT.

As for this clone: Other DNA sequences in the same sample also yield this CDR3. This rearrangement joins TRBV9 to TRBJ1-4; D gene uncertain. The CDR3 sequence is 15 residues long. The germline CDR1 and CDR2 sequences are SGDLS and YYNGEE. Trimming pared 4 bases from V and 8 bases from J, leaving 18 bases between. CDR3 nucleotide sequence: TGTGCCAGCAGCAAACGGACGGCCGGGGAGGAAAAACTGTTTTTT. Translated, it gives CASSKRTAGEEKLFF.

This chain connects TRBV11-2 to TRBJ2-7, with 7 bases that match TRBD1. The germline V gene has CDR1 SGHAT and CDR2 FQNNGV. Unmatched junction bases numbered 13, after V lost 5 bases and J lost 6 bases. This CDR3 comprises 15 residues. In DNA, the CDR3 is TGTGCCAGCAGCCTACACAGGGGCAAGGAGGCCGAGCAGTACTTC. The encoded protein is CASSLHRGKEAEQYF.